One and the same sample provided the 29 T cell receptor delta chains below, sequenced in a study of DNA immune sequencing with unique molecular identifiers. Primers for all 8 TRDV and 4 TRDJ genes amplified genomic DNA in 32-plex. In approximately 3 barcoding PCR cycles, molecules received a 12-nucleotide UMI, then adapter PCR followed. TCRdb redid the clone calls on the multiplex PCR reads with CATT. This sample has 730 or so delta-chain clones, with more than 10% found just once. Sequenced sample: gamma-delta T cells from PBMCs. Every receptor here comes from a human donor in good health.

By sample share, this clone is medium-sized. The chain joins TRDV2 to TRDJ1; D is possibly TRDD3 (6 bases). Trimming removed 1 base at V and 0 bases at J, with 14 bases between. The CDR3 sequence is 16 residues long. Germline V lookup: CDR1 GEAIGNYY, CDR2 EKD. The CDR3 spells CACDTPWGQYTDKLIF. The CDR3 DNA is TGTGCCTGTGACACGCCTTGGGGGCAGTACACCGATAAACTCATCTTT.

A note on this clone: This may come from a read error, since a much larger clone is one base off. The chain has TRDV2 and TRDJ1; D might be TRDD3 (5 bases). Germline V lookup: CDR1 GEAIGNYY, CDR2 EKD. This CDR3 has 18 residues. CDR3 residues: CACDRLLSGAVRTDKFIF. CDR3 nucleotide sequence: TGTGCCTGTGACAGGCTCCTCTCGGGGGCCGTTAGAACCGATAAATTCATCTTT.

The CDR3 nucleotides are TGTGCTCTTGGGGAACGGGGCACCCGTACTGGGGGGACCGATAAACTCATCTTT. Residues: CALGERGTRTGGTDKLIF. The genes are TRDV1 and TRDJ1; 8 positions match TRDD3. The CDR3 contains 18 residues. V trimming: 1 base; J trimming: 2 bases; junction bases outside the gene matches: 12. Germline V gene sequence: CDR1 TSWWSYY, CDR2 QGS.

This clone is classed as medium-sized (0.01 to 0.1%). This likely traces to a read error, being one base from a far larger clone. The V gene is TRDV1, the J gene TRDJ1; 9 nucleotides align to TRDD3. Germline CDR1 is TSWWSYY and CDR2 is QGS. The V segment lost 3 bases and the J segment 1 base; nucleotides outside the gene matches: 18. This CDR3 has 20 residues. CDR3: CALGDDSLGWGICVTDKLIF. CDR3 bases: TGTGCTCTTGGGGACGATTCCCTCGGATGGGGGATATGCGTCACCGATAAACTCATCTTT.

By proportion, this clone is medium-sized. The chain is built from TRDV2 and TRDJ1; no clear D. Germline values: CDR1 GEAIGNYY, CDR2 EKD. There are 20 residues in the CDR3. With 3 bases removed from V and 0 bases from J, the gap between germline ends came to 28 bases. The CDR3 nucleotides are TGTGCCTGTGACCCTTTAAGGACCATAAAGTCTGAAACTTACACCGATAAACTCATCTTT. It specifies CACDPLRTIKSETYTDKLIF.

By sample fraction, this clone is medium-sized. The chain joins TRDV3 to TRDJ1; a weak D match, TRDD3 (5 bases). V was trimmed by 4 bases and J by 4 bases, leaving 28 bases between them. Looked up from germline, CDR1 is TVYSNPD and CDR2 is GDNSRS (reference sequence). The CDR3 is 17 residues long. The CDR3 DNA reads as TGTGCCTCCGGCGGGGGTTGTACTGCCAGTTTCGGCGATAAACTCATCTTT. Encoded protein: CASGGGCTASFGDKLIF. Variable domain in full (rest from reference TRDV3 and TRDJ1): CDKVTQSSPDQTVASGSEVVLLCTYDTVYSNPDLFWYRIRPDYSFQFVFYGDNSRSEGADFTQGRFSVKHILTQKAFHLVISPVRTEDSATYYCASGGGCTASFGDKLIFGKGTRVTVEP.

Sample share makes this clone medium-sized (0.01 to 0.1%). The genes are TRDV2 and TRDJ1; 7 nucleotides align to TRDD3. The CDR3 is made up of 16 amino acids. CDR1 GEAIGNYY and CDR2 EKD come from the germline V gene. J gave up 0 bases and V 3 bases, and 9 bases lay outside the gene matches. CDR3 DNA: TGTGCCTGTGACCTCCTGGGGGGAGTATACACCGATAAACTCATCTTT. Protein product: CACDLLGGVYTDKLIF.

In this sample, this clone turned up once. This likely traces to a read error, being one base from a far larger clone. This CDR3 is also generated by other DNA sequences in the sample. The CDR3 protein is CACDPLGDSPDKLIF. CDR3 in DNA: TGTGCCTGCGACCCACTGGGGGATTCGCCCGATAAACTCATCTTT. The J gene is TRDJ1, the V gene TRDV2; 10 bases align to TRDD3. This CDR3 is 15 amino acids long. V was pared by 7 bases and J by 3 bases, with 10 bases of the junction left unmatched. In germline, CDR1 is GEAIGNYY, CDR2 EKD.

This clone was seen a few times. A much larger clonotype is one base distant, so this may be a read error. Other DNA sequences in the sample encode the same CDR3. J is TRDJ1 and V is TRDV2; D not resolved. Trimming stripped 2 bases from V and 1 base from J, with 13 bases between. The CDR3 length is 15 residues. The germline CDR1 and CDR2 sequences are GEAIGNYY and EKD. The CDR3 region has the DNA TGTGCCTGTGACAGCCTTACTTCTCGCACCGATAAACTCATCTTT. Translating gives CACDSLTSRTDKLIF.

This clone was recorded a few times. A single base is all that separates this from a far larger clone, so a read error is likely. Other DNA sequences within the sample encode an identical CDR3. V is TRDV1 and J is TRDJ1; the match to TRDD3 covers 11 bases. CDR3 length: 20 residues. Germline loops: CDR1 TSWWSYY, CDR2 QGS. The CDR3 here is CALGDDSLGWGIRVTDKLIF. DNA of the CDR3: TGTGCTCTTGGGGACGATTCCCTCGGATGGGGGATACGCGTCACCGATAAACTCATATTT.

The genes are TRDV1 and TRDJ1; no clear D gene. The CDR3 extends over 13 amino acids. V shed 5 bases and J shed 4 bases, with 11 bases lying between them. The germline gives CDR1 TSWWSYY, CDR2 QGS. The CDR3 loop reads CALGPPAIDKLIF. CDR3 nucleotides: TGTGCTCTTGGGCCCCCAGCTATCGATAAACTCATCTTT.

This clone is large within its sample. The J gene is TRDJ1, the V gene TRDV2; 7 bases match TRDD3. Germline V gene lookup returns CDR1 GEAIGNYY and CDR2 EKD. J gave up 0 bases and V 2 bases, and 5 bases lay outside the gene matches. The length of the CDR3 is 15 residues. The DNA of the CDR3 is TGTGCCTGTGACAACATGGGGGACCACACCGATAAACTCATCTTT. Translating gives CACDNMGDHTDKLIF.

By share of the sample, this clone is large. V is TRDV2 and J is TRDJ1, with D maybe TRDD3 (6 bases). V was clipped by 1 base and J by 5 bases, with 28 bases between them. The CDR3 has 19 amino acids. Germline CDR1 reads GEAIGNYY; CDR2 reads EKD. As DNA, the CDR3 is TGTGCCTGTGACACTCTTGGTACTGGGTTACGAGACGTCGGGGATAAACTCATCTTT. Translated: CACDTLGTGLRDVGDKLIF.

This clone was seen more than once but under ten times. The CDR3 DNA follows: TGTGCCTGTGACGACCTCCAAACTGGGGGATCCCCGTACACCGATAAACTCATCTTT. Protein: CACDDLQTGGSPYTDKLIF. V usage is TRDV2 and J usage is TRDJ1; TRDD3 aligns across 10 bases. Germline CDR1 and CDR2: GEAIGNYY and EKD. The V and J ends lost 3 bases and 0 bases, in that order; junction bases with no gene match: 15. The CDR3 is made up of 19 amino acids.

This clone is medium-sized within its sample. The gene calls are TRDV3 and TRDJ1, with 11 bases that match TRDD3. The length of the CDR3 is 22 residues. Germline V lookup: CDR1 TVYSNPD, CDR2 GDNSRS (reference sequence). Trimming cost V 0 bases and J 0 bases; bases outside gene matches: 24. CDR3 DNA sequence: TGTGCCTTTAGCGCCTCCTACATCGCACTGGGGGATAACCCCCTGTACACCGATAAACTCATCTTT. This translates into CAFSASYIALGDNPLYTDKLIF.

In its sample, this clone ranks as large (0.1 to 1%). This sample also contains other DNA sequences that code for the same CDR3. V gene TRDV2 combines with J gene TRDJ1; TRDD3 matches 12 bases. Germline V CDR1 and CDR2: GEAIGNYY, EKD. The CDR3 runs to 22 residues. The ends lost 4 bases at V and 0 bases at J; junction bases unmatched: 23. CDR3 DNA: TGTGCCTGTGATCCTCTTTCCGGACTGGGGGATACACCAACACAGTACACCGATAAACTCATCTTT. The encoded protein is CACDPLSGLGDTPTQYTDKLIF.

Turning to this clone: With a far larger clone one base away, a read error is the likely cause. This chain uses TRDV3 with TRDJ1, with D maybe TRDD3 (5 bases). The CDR3 sequence is 14 residues long. V was trimmed by 4 bases and J by 12 bases, leaving 27 bases between them. Germline loops: CDR1 TVYSNPD, CDR2 GDNSRS (reference sequence). Here the CDR3 reads CASRHPSFARGFIF. DNA of the CDR3: TGTGCCTCCAGGCACCCCAGCTTCGCCCGGGGGTTCATCTTT.

This clone is large (0.1 to 1%). The CDR3 region has the DNA TGTGCCTGTGACACCGTGGAGAGGGCCCACCCCGATAAACTCATCTTT. This sequence encodes CACDTVERAHPDKLIF. This chain uses TRDV2 with TRDJ1; D is unclear. The germline V gene has CDR1 GEAIGNYY and CDR2 EKD. This CDR3 has 16 residues. The V end was cut by 0 bases, the J end by 3 bases, with 16 bases between.

As for this clone: This may stem from a read error, because a much larger clone lies one nucleotide away. The chain employs TRDV2 and TRDJ1; the D is unclear. Germline V gene lookup returns CDR1 GEAIGNYY and CDR2 EKD. The V and J ends lost 0 bases and 5 bases respectively, with 9 bases between them. CDR3 size: 13 residues. The CDR3, as DNA: TGTGCCTGTGACACCGTGAGGGGTGATAAACTCATCTTT. Amino acids: CACDTVRGDKLIF.

The rearrangement uses TRDV2 and TRDJ1; 13 positions agree with TRDD3. Looked up from germline, CDR1 is GEAIGNYY and CDR2 is EKD. This CDR3 spans 18 amino acids. Germline trimming cut 3 bases from V and 1 base from J; bases unmatched to any gene: 10. The CDR3 is CACDSILGDTSGTDKLIF. The DNA of the CDR3 is TGTGCCTGTGACTCCATACTGGGGGATACGTCCGGCACCGATAAACTCATCTTT.

Relative to its sample, this clone is medium-sized. The gene calls are TRDV2 and TRDJ3, with 11 bases aligning to TRDD3. The CDR3 is 20 amino acids. Germline lookup yields CDR1 GEAIGNYY and CDR2 EKD. V trimming: 3 bases; J trimming: 0 bases; junction bases outside the gene matches: 9. Here the CDR3 DNA reads TGTGCCTGTGACGGGGTACTGGGGGATATGAGCTCCTGGGACACCCGACAGATGTTTTTC. Residues: CACDGVLGDMSSWDTRQMFF.

On this clone itself: A far more abundant clone sits one base away, making this likely a read error. The genes are TRDV2 and TRDJ1; D is unclear. Germline CDR1 GEAIGNYY, CDR2 EKD. This CDR3 region has 18 residues. CDR3 DNA sequence: TGTGCCTGTGACCCCCTTGGAAGGACCGACCCTTACACCGATAAATTCATCTTT. Amino acids: CACDPLGRTDPYTDKFIF.

This clone turned up a few times. A far larger clone is only one base removed, so a read error is likely. Additional DNA sequences in this sample encode the identical CDR3. The chain carries TRDV1 and TRDJ1, with TRDD3 matching 11 bases. This CDR3 comprises 20 residues. Germline assignment: CDR1 TSWWSYY and CDR2 QGS. DNA for the CDR3: TGTGCACTTGGGGACGATTCCCTCGGATGGGGGATACGCGTCACCGATAAACTCATCTTT. Protein sequence: CALGDDSLGWGIRVTDKLIF.

In this sample, this clone turned up once. TCRdb lists the protein of a much larger clone for this DNA, which differs at residue 8, so this is likely a read error; the protein given here is translated from the DNA itself. Here the CDR3 DNA reads TGTGCCTCCAGGCACCCCAGCCTCGCCCGGGGGCTCATCTTT. Amino acids: CASRHPSLARGLIF. This chain connects TRDV3 to TRDJ1; possibly TRDD3 for D (5 bases). CDR1 TVYSNPD and CDR2 GDNSRS come from the germline V gene (reference sequence). V lost 4 bases to trimming and J lost 11 bases, with 26 bases between them. This CDR3 is built from 14 residues.

This clone was detected a few times. V usage is TRDV1 and J usage is TRDJ1; D assignment may be TRDD2 or TRDD3 (9 bases each). Germline V gene lookup returns CDR1 TSWWSYY and CDR2 QGS. Trimming pared 2 bases from V and 0 bases from J, leaving 58 bases between. The CDR3 has 31 residues. The CDR3 region is CALGERRYNPFGLPTFWGIAWASRYTDKLIF. Written as DNA, the CDR3 is TGTGCTCTTGGGGAAAGGCGCTACAACCCCTTTGGCCTTCCTACGTTCTGGGGGATCGCGTGGGCTAGTCGGTACACCGATAAACTCATCTTT.

The chain employs TRDV1 and TRDJ1; 13 nucleotides align to TRDD3. This CDR3 region has 26 residues. Germline CDR1 reads TSWWSYY; CDR2 reads QGS. V lost 3 bases and J lost 0; bases outside the gene matches: 31. As DNA, the CDR3 is TGTGCTCTTGGGGACCGGAACTTCCTACAAGAATACTGGGGGATACGGGCCCCAACGAACACCGATAAACTCATCTTT. This sequence encodes CALGDRNFLQEYWGIRAPTNTDKLIF.

This clone has a handful of counts. The V call is TRDV2, the J call TRDJ1; 13 bases are shared with TRDD3. The V segment lost 3 bases and the J segment 1 base; nucleotides outside the gene matches: 10. The CDR3 sequence is 18 residues long. The V gene's germline CDR1 is GEAIGNYY and CDR2 EKD. The CDR3 bases are TGTGCCTGTGACGGGGTCGACTGGGGGATACGCGGCACCGATAAACTCATCTTT. Translation gives CACDGVDWGIRGTDKLIF.

In its sample, this clone is medium-sized. The gene calls are TRDV3 and TRDJ1; 9 bases are a match to TRDD3. V lost 5 bases and J lost 0; bases outside the gene matches: 25. CDR1 is TVYSNPD and CDR2 is GDNSRS in the germline V gene (reference sequence). The CDR3 has 20 amino acids. The CDR3 DNA sequence: TGTGCCCTATTAACTTCCCACAACGAACTGGGGGAGGCTAACACCGATAAACTCATCTTT. Encoded protein: CALLTSHNELGEANTDKLIF.

Worth noting for this clone: A much larger clone lies one base from this, so it may be a read error. V gene TRDV2 combines with J gene TRDJ1, with TRDD3 matching over 11 bases. Germline trimming cut 0 bases from V and 4 bases from J; bases unmatched to any gene: 12. Germline V gene sequence: CDR1 GEAIGNYY, CDR2 EKD. There are 18 residues in the CDR3. The CDR3 region is CACDTVPDGGYAGDKLIF. Here the CDR3 DNA reads TGTGCCTGTGACACCGTTCCAGATGGGGGATACGCCGGCGATAAACTCATCTTT.